Below, 14 T cell receptor beta chains from the same sample are listed, as sequenced in a study of cytomegalovirus exposure and HLA in healthy donors. Profiling relied on immunoSEQ multiplex PCR, and the TCRdb table lists in-frame clones only, not all of them. The table records approximately 230,000 clones, 87% of them present only once. Sequenced material: PBMCs. Every receptor here comes from a man in his late teens or twenties in good health and CMV-seropositive.

The chain uses TRBV11-2 and TRBJ2-7; TRBD2 agrees at 12 bases. Germline assignment: CDR1 SGHAT and CDR2 FQNNGV. CDR3 length equals 16 residues. V shed 5 bases, J shed 9 bases, and the junction held 14 bases outside the gene matches. The CDR3 loop reads CASSPLYVASGRVQYF. DNA for the CDR3: TGTGCCAGCAGCCCACTTTACGTGGCTAGCGGGAGGGTGCAGTACTTC.

The V gene is TRBV5-1, the J gene TRBJ1-2, with D possibly matching TRBD1 (6 bases). This CDR3 is built from 14 residues. V shed 2 bases and J shed 4 bases, with 12 bases lying between them. Germline CDR1 reads SGHRS; CDR2 reads YFSETQ. The CDR3 spells CASSLGGISYGYTF. The DNA of the CDR3 is TGCGCCAGCAGCTTAGGGGGGATTAGCTATGGCTACACCTTC.

This chain uses TRBV12-5 with TRBJ2-1, with D possibly being TRBD2 (6 bases). The V gene lost 5 bases and the J gene lost 5 bases, with 10 bases spanning the gap. The germline V gene encodes CDR1 LGHNT and CDR2 FRNRAP. This CDR3 has 13 amino acids. DNA of the CDR3: TGTGCTAGTGGTCCCCCTAGCGACAATGAGCAGTTCTTC. Amino acids: CASGPPSDNEQFF.

The chain has TRBV6-5 and TRBJ2-5; tentative D call: TRBD2 (5 bases). There are 13 residues in the CDR3. Germline lookup yields CDR1 MNHEY and CDR2 SVGAGI. The V end lost 5 bases, the J end lost 7 bases, and 14 bases lay between the germline ends. DNA of the CDR3: TGTGCCAGCAGTAAGGACTTTTTGGGGACCCAGTACTTC. Encoded protein: CASSKDFLGTQYF.

This clone showed up just once. This chain joins TRBV10-1 and TRBJ2-3; the match to TRBD1 covers 7 bases. Germline loops: CDR1 WNHNN, CDR2 SYGVQD (reference sequence). The CDR3 runs to 16 residues. The junction had 7 bases not matched to a gene; V was cut back by 1 base and J by 3 bases. The CDR3 loop is CASSELVGGVTDTQYF. Here the CDR3 DNA reads TGCGCCAGCAGTGAGTTGGTAGGGGGCGTGACAGATACGCAGTATTTT.

This clone has a handful of counts. The chain links TRBV25-1 to TRBJ1-5; D call uncertain. The V end lost 1 base, the J end lost 6 bases, and 7 bases lay between the germline ends. The CDR3 has 13 amino acids. CDR1 is MGHDK, CDR2 SYGVNS, per germline. Written as DNA, the CDR3 is TGTGCCAGCAGTGAATTGGATGCTCAGCCCCAGCATTTT. It specifies CASSELDAQPQHF.

The genes are TRBV12-5 and TRBJ2-1; TRBD2 matches at 7 bases. Germline CDR1 is LGHNT and CDR2 is FRNRAP. J lost 7 bases, V lost 7 bases, and 13 bases had no gene match. The CDR3 spans 15 residues. The CDR3 loop is CASVYGGRSRNEQFF. The CDR3 DNA reads TGTGCTAGTGTTTACGGCGGGAGAAGTCGAAATGAGCAGTTCTTC.

The chain is built from TRBV6-1 and TRBJ2-3; 7 bases fit TRBD2. The CDR3 covers 15 residues. V was pared by 8 bases and J by 2 bases, with 10 bases of the junction left unmatched. The germline V gene encodes CDR1 MNHNS and CDR2 SASEGT. The CDR3 bases are TGTGCCAGCGTCCCGGCGGGAGTTCCCACAGATACGCAGTATTTT. This sequence encodes CASVPAGVPTDTQYF.

This chain uses TRBV10-3 with TRBJ2-1; TRBD2 matches at 7 bases. In germline, CDR1 is ENHRY, CDR2 SYGVKD. The V and J ends lost 5 bases and 0 bases, in that order; junction bases with no gene match: 4. The CDR3 is 15 residues long. The CDR3 here is CAISLTSSSYNEQFF. The CDR3 bases are TGTGCCATCAGTCTGACTAGCAGCTCCTACAATGAGCAGTTCTTC.

This clone has just a few counts. The chain links TRBV2 to TRBJ2-1, with D unclear. The CDR3 has 12 residues. Trimming left V 2 bases short and J 4 bases short, with 3 bases between. CDR1 SNHLY and CDR2 FYNNEI come from the germline V gene. CDR3 nucleotide sequence: TGTGCCAGCAGTGAAATGTACAATGAGCAGTTCTTC. This codes for CASSEMYNEQFF.

V gene TRBV11-2 combines with J gene TRBJ2-7; 7 bases are shared with TRBD1. Per the germline V gene, CDR1 is SGHAT and CDR2 is FQNNGV. V was pared by 0 bases and J by 2 bases, with 7 bases of the junction left unmatched. The CDR3 is made up of 16 amino acids. CDR3 sequence reads: CASSLEAPGQTYEQYF. CDR3 bases: TGTGCCAGCAGCTTAGAGGCCCCGGGACAGACCTACGAGCAGTACTTC.

This chain links TRBV5-1 with TRBJ1-1; D possibly corresponds to TRBD1 (5 bases). The CDR3 is 14 amino acids. Trimming pared 4 bases from V and 3 bases from J, leaving 13 bases between. Germline-derived CDR1 and CDR2 are SGHRS and YFSETQ. CDR3 protein: CASSPRGADTEAFF. As DNA, the CDR3 is TGCGCCAGCAGCCCCCGGGGCGCGGACACTGAAGCTTTCTTT.

This chain connects TRBV11-2 to TRBJ2-1; TRBD2 matches 7 bases. CDR1 and CDR2 from the germline V gene are SGHAT and FQNNGV. There are 15 residues in the CDR3. V lost 2 bases and J lost 4; bases outside the gene matches: 5. CDR3 region: CASSLFSGSYNEQFF. As DNA, the CDR3 is TGTGCCAGCAGCTTATTTAGCGGGTCATACAATGAGCAGTTCTTC.

This clone came up a few times. The chain employs TRBV5-5 and TRBJ1-3; D ambiguous. V was cut by 0 bases and J by 0 bases, with 7 bases left in between. The CDR3 is 15 residues long. From germline, CDR1 is SGHKS and CDR2 YYEKEE (reference sequence). In nucleotides, the CDR3 is TGTGCCAGCAGCTTGGTAGTTAGCTCTGGAAACACCATATATTTT. It translates to CASSLVVSSGNTIYF.